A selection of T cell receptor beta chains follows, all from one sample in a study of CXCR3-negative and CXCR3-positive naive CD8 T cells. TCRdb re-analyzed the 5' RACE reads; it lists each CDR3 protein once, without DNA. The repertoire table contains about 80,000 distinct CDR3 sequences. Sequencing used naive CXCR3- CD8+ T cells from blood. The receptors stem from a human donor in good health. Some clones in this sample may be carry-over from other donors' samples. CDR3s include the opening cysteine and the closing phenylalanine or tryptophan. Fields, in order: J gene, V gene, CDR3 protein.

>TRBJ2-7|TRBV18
CASSPGQAEQYF
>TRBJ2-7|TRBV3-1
CASSQVAGVNEQYF
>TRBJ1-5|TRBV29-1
CSDLAGPDFYSNQPQHF
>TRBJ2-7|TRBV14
CASSQFTGAYEQYF
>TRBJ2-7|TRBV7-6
CSSSLELPYEQYF
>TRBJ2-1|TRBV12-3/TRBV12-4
CASSRTGYNEQFF
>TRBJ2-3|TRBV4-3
CASSQGSSGSTDTQYF
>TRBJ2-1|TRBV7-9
CASSERGDLFF
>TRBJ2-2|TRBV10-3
CAISDPDTGTGPGELFF
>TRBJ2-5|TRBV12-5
CASGLPPPETQYF
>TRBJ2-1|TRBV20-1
CSARELENEQFF
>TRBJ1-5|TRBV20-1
CSARDPGALGQPQHF
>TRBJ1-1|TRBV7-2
CASSPSMEHTEAFF
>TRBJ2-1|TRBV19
CASSITSDEQFF
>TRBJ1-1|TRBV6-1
CASSMITGGWLTEAFF
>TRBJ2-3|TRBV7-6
CASSQGQGTDTQYF
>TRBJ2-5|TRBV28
CASSFHRGEYQETQYF